This T cell receptor (beta chain) stems from a study of blood T cell repertoires in COVID-19. In the study overall: From T cells, B-cell-depleted T cells, or PBMCs came the material, which was cDNA or gDNA.

Followed over time, Seattle patients had been enrolled while infection was active. With 5 bases clipped from V and 2 bases from J, the junction kept 4 bases outside the gene matches. The CDR3 is 14 residues long. CDR1 and CDR2 (germline): MNHEY, SVGAGI. TCRdb's table, derived via immunoSEQ multiplex PCR, lists solely in-frame clones and lacks some. In the table there are approximately 230,000 clones, 88% of which are singletons. The specimen sequenced was peripheral blood. The origin of this receptor is a woman in her twenties or thirties with COVID-19, enrolled during active disease. The chain recombines TRBV6-5 with TRBJ2-3, with TRBD2 identical over 7 bases. CDR3 bases: TGTGCCAGCAGTCGCGGGGGACTCACAGATACGCAGTATTTT. Protein: CASSRGGLTDTQYF.